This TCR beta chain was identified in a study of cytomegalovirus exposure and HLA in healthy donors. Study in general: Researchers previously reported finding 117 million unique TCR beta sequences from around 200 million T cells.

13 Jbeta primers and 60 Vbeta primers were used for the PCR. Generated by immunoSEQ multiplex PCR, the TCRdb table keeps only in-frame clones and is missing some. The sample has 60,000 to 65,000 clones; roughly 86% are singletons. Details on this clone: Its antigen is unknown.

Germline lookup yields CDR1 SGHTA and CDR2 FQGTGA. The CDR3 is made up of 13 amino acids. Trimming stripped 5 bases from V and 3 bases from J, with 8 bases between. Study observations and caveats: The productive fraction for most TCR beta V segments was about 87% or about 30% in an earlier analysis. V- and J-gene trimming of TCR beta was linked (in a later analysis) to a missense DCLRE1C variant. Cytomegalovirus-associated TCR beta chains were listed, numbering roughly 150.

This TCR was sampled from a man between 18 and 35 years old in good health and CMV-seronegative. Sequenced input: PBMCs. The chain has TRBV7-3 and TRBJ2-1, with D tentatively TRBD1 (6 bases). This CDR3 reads CASSEQGYNEQFF. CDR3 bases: TGTGCCAGCAGCGAACAGGGCTACAATGAGCAGTTCTTC. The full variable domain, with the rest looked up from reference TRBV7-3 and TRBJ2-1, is GAGVSQTPSNKVTEKGKYVELRCDPISGHTALYWYRQSLGQGPEFLIYFQGTGAADDSGLPNDRFFAVRPEGSVSTLKIQRTERGDSAVYLCASSEQGYNEQFFGPGTRLTVL.